The 10 T cell receptor beta chains in this list originate from one sample, sequenced in a study of Ad26.COV2.S vaccination and SARS-CoV-2 variants. Treatment of the sample: some 20 received Ad26.COV2.S at low or high dose, single or two shots; about 5 received placebo; per-sample allocation not given. At day 63 after the first vaccine or placebo injection, samples were drawn. Assay: immunoSEQ multiplex PCR; the TCRdb copy retains only in-frame clones and omits some. In the table there are some 330,000 clones, 85% to 90% of which are singletons. Material: peripheral blood, obtained in a trial of Ad26.COV2.S vaccine versus placebo. The receptors shown here come from a person between 18 and 65 years old who received the Ad26.COV2.S COVID-19 vaccine or a placebo.

The V call is TRBV9, the J call TRBJ1-1; a weak D match, TRBD1 (5 bases). Trimming left V 0 bases short and J 1 base short, with 13 bases between. CDR1 and CDR2 from the germline V gene are SGDLS and YYNGEE. The CDR3 has 16 amino acids. CDR3 protein: CASSVDPDIANTEAFF. DNA of the CDR3: TGTGCCAGCAGCGTAGACCCGGACATCGCGAACACTGAAGCTTTCTTT.

This chain uses TRBV27 with TRBJ2-4; 11 bases match TRBD1. This CDR3 has 15 residues. The V gene end was trimmed by 2 bases and the J gene end by 3 bases; junction bases not matched to a gene: 0. CDR1 and CDR2 from the germline V gene are MNHEY and SMNVEV (reference sequence). The CDR3 DNA is TGTGCCAGCAGTTTAGGGACAGGGGGCAAAAACATTCAGTACTTC. Translating gives CASSLGTGGKNIQYF.

The chain links TRBV12-3 or TRBV12-4 to TRBJ1-5; D perhaps matches TRBD1 (5 bases). The length of the CDR3 is 13 residues. V shed 0 bases and J shed 15 bases, with 15 bases lying between them. CDR3 region: CASSLALTGVVHF. The CDR3 nucleotides are TGTGCCAGCAGTTTAGCGCTAACAGGTGTAGTGCATTTT.

This sequence joins TRBV3-1 (or the pseudogene TRBV3-2) and TRBJ1-1; D not certain. This CDR3 has 12 amino acids. CDR1 is LGHDT, CDR2 YNNKEL, per germline (reference sequence). V lost 1 base, J lost 7 bases, and 7 bases lay in between. CDR3 sequence reads: CASSQARNEAFF. Here the CDR3 DNA reads TGTGCCAGCAGCCAAGCCAGAAATGAAGCTTTCTTT.

Only a few counts were recorded for this clone. The chain uses TRBV29-1 and TRBJ2-2, with TRBD2 matching 10 bases. V was clipped by 6 bases and J by 1 base; unmatched bases: 5. The CDR3 runs to 15 residues. From germline, CDR1 is SQVTM and CDR2 ANQGSEA. The CDR3, as DNA: TGCAGCGTCCTCCTAGCGGGAGTGAACACCGGGGAGCTGTTTTTT. It encodes CSVLLAGVNTGELFF.

The V and J genes are TRBV7-2 and TRBJ1-6; unclear D gene. V lost 1 base, J lost 9 bases, and 16 bases lay in between. This CDR3 is built from 16 residues. From germline, CDR1 is SGHTA and CDR2 FQGNSA. This CDR3 is CASSLGAGRAISPLHF. The CDR3 DNA reads TGTGCCAGCAGCTTAGGAGCAGGCCGGGCAATTTCACCCCTCCACTTT.

This clone occurred once. Additional DNA sequences in this sample encode the identical CDR3. V gene TRBV5-1 combines with J gene TRBJ1-4; unclear D gene. CDR3 length equals 14 residues. V was pared by 0 bases and J by 0 bases, with 3 bases between. From germline, CDR1 is SGHRS and CDR2 YFSETQ. Written as DNA, the CDR3 is TGCGCCAGCAGCTTGGGCGCAACTAATGAAAAACTGTTTTTT. Encoded protein: CASSLGATNEKLFF. Combining the CDR3 with reference TRBV5-1 and TRBJ1-4 gives the whole variable domain KAGVTQTPRYLIKTRGQQVTLSCSPISGHRSVSWYQQTPGQGLQFLFEYFSETQRNKGNFPGRFSGRQFSNSRSEMNVSTLELGDSALYLCASSLGATNEKLFFGSGTQLSVL.

The chain links TRBV6-4 to TRBJ2-7; D uncertain. Germline CDR1 and CDR2: MRHNA and SNTAGT. Trimming removed 6 bases at V and 3 bases at J, with 15 bases between. The CDR3 totals 14 residues. The CDR3 reads CASSPRYGDYEQYF. The CDR3 nucleotides are TGTGCCAGCAGCCCCAGGTACGGAGACTACGAGCAGTACTTC.

This clone was seen only once. This chain connects TRBV7-6 to TRBJ1-1, with D possibly TRBD1 on 5 matching bases. V shed 5 bases and J shed 7 bases, with 17 bases lying between them. The CDR3 covers 14 residues. Germline V gives CDR1 SGHVS, CDR2 FNYEAQ. CDR3 loop: CASSPSGRAFEAFF. For the CDR3, the DNA is TGTGCCAGCAGCCCCTCGGGACGGGCCTTTGAAGCTTTCTTT. Looking up the rest from reference TRBV7-6 and TRBJ1-1 gives the full variable domain: GAGVSQSPRYKVTKRGQDVALRCDPISGHVSLYWYRQALGQGPEFLTYFNYEAQQDKSGLPNDRFSAERPEGSISTLTIQRTEQRDSAMYRCASSPSGRAFEAFFGQGTRLTVV.

This chain uses TRBV2 with TRBJ1-6; D is unclear. CDR3 length: 15 residues. Germline CDR1 is SNHLY and CDR2 is FYNNEI. V dropped 7 bases and J dropped 0 bases, with 10 bases sitting between them. The DNA of the CDR3 is TGTGCCAGCAAGCCCGGGAGCTCCTATAATTCACCCCTCCACTTT. The encoded protein is CASKPGSSYNSPLHF.